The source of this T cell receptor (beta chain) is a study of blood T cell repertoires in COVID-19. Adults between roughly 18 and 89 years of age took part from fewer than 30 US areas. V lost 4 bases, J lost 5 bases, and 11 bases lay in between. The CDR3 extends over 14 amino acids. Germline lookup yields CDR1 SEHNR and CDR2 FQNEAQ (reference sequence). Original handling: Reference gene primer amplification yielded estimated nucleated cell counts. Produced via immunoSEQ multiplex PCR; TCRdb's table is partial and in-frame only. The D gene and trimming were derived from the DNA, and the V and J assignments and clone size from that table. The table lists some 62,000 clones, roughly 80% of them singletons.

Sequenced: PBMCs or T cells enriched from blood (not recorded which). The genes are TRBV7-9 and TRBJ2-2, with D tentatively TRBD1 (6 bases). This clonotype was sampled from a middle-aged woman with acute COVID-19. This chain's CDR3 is CASSSRQVTGELFF. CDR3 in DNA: TGTGCCAGCAGCTCGAGACAGGTTACCGGGGAGCTGTTTTTT.